This TCR beta chain originates from a study of shared T cell receptors in the human thymus. The CDR3 consists of 15 residues. The V segment lost 0 bases and the J segment 4 bases; nucleotides outside the gene matches: 4. Germline V CDR1 and CDR2: SGDLS, YYNGEE. Measured with immunoSEQ multiplex PCR; TCRdb has only the in-frame clones, and not every one. The table includes 630,000 or so clones, approximately 87% detected once. The data also belong to a second study, concerning human thymus T cells. That source reports: Thymus specimens were resections from corrective heart surgery. It looked as if thymic and blood repertoires used V and J genes in a biased way. Unrelated individuals reportedly shared highly overlapping thymic TCR repertoires.

The V and J genes are TRBV9 and TRBJ1-1, with TRBD1 matching 9 bases. The sample was thymocytes. The source of this sequence is a boy younger than two with a congenital heart defect. The chain's CDR3 is CASSVEGGQGTEAFF. The CDR3 region has the DNA TGTGCCAGCAGCGTAGAGGGGGGACAGGGCACTGAAGCTTTCTTT.